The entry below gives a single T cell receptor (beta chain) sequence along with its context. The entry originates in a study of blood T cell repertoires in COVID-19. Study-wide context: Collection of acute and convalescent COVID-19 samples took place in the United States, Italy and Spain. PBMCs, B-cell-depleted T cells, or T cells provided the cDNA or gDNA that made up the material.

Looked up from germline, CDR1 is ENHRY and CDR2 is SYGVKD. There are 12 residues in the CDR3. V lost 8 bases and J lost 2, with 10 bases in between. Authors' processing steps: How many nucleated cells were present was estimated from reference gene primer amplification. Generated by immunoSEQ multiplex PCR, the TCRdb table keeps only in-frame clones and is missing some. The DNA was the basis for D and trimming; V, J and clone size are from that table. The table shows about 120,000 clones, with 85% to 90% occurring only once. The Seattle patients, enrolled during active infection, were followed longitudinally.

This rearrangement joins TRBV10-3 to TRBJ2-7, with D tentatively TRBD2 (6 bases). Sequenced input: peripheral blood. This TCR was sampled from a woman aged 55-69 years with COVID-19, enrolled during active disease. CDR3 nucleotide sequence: TGTGCCATCGGGACTGACCCCTACGAGCAGTACTTC. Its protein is CAIGTDPYEQYF.